The next 31 T cell receptor beta chains were all read from a single sample in a study of T-cell reconstitution after alpha-beta-depleted transplantation in children. Preparation of the TCRbeta library was carried out with unique molecular identifiers. TCRdb re-called the PCR reads through MiXCR, storing one row per CDR3 protein. The sample lists about 600,000 distinct CDR3 sequences; approximately 13% were seen once. The sample here was PBMCs, mostly from graft donor cells, taken 360 days after TCRalphabeta/CD19-depleted stem cell transplant. All receptors come from a male patient younger than 18 who had a stem cell transplant for acute myeloid leukemia, so the T cells may come from the graft donor.

This chain connects TRBV5-1 to TRBJ2-1, with 7 bases lining up with TRBD2. Germline V lookup: CDR1 SGHRS, CDR2 YFSETQ. This CDR3 contains 16 residues. J gave up 5 bases and V 4 bases, and 12 bases lay outside the gene matches. CDR3 sequence (DNA): TGCGCCAGCAGCCTGTGGAGGACTAGTATTGACAATGAGCAGTTCTTC. Protein sequence: CASSLWRTSIDNEQFF.

CDR3: CAISATGGNEQFF. In nucleotides, the CDR3 is TGTGCCATCAGTGCGACAGGGGGCAATGAGCAGTTCTTC. This chain uses TRBV10-3 with TRBJ2-1; 9 nucleotides match TRBD1. Trimming removed 4 bases from V and 6 bases from J; junction bases left unmatched: 1. CDR3 length: 13 residues. Germline assignment: CDR1 ENHRY and CDR2 SYGVKD.

The chain employs TRBV2 and TRBJ2-1, with D unclear. CDR1 SNHLY and CDR2 FYNNEI come from the germline V gene. Trimming removed 7 bases from V and 3 bases from J, with 7 bases in between. The CDR3 loop spans 12 amino acids. Here the CDR3 DNA reads TGTGCCAGCAACGGGTTCTACAATGAGCAGTTCTTC. As protein: CASNGFYNEQFF.

The chain joins TRBV7-9 to TRBJ2-4; tentatively, D is TRBD1 (5 bases). Trimming stripped 0 bases from V and 3 bases from J, with 12 bases between. Germline V gene sequence: CDR1 SEHNR, CDR2 FQNEAQ (reference sequence). This CDR3 contains 16 residues. CDR3 sequence: CASSLAGADSKNIQYF. CDR3 DNA sequence: TGTGCCAGCAGCTTAGCAGGGGCTGATAGCAAAAACATTCAGTACTTC.

This clonotype has at least ten counts. This chain connects TRBV29-1 to TRBJ1-2, with a weak D call TRBD1 (5 bases). The CDR3 consists of 13 residues. Per the germline V gene, CDR1 is SQVTM and CDR2 is ANQGSEA. V gave up 0 bases and J gave up 2 bases, with 7 bases separating them. CDR3 nucleotide sequence: TGCAGCGTTGAAGAGGGGGGAAACTATGGCTACACCTTC. This translates into CSVEEGGNYGYTF.

The rearrangement links TRBV28 to TRBJ1-3; 7 bases map to TRBD1. Germline CDR1 MDHEN, CDR2 SYDVKM. The CDR3 contains 18 residues. The V gene end was trimmed by 6 bases and the J gene end by 2 bases; junction bases not matched to a gene: 16. The CDR3 DNA sequence: TGTGCCAGCAGCCGTCCCCTCCAGGGGGGGCGGACTGGAAACACCATATATTTT. Translating it yields CASSRPLQGGRTGNTIYF.

This clonotype was recorded many times. J is TRBJ2-7 and V is TRBV29-1; D assignment may be TRBD1 or TRBD2 (6 bases each). Trimming pared 6 bases from V and 1 base from J, leaving 13 bases between. CDR3 size: 13 residues. The germline V gene has CDR1 SQVTM and CDR2 ANQGSEA. The CDR3 is CSVKKGGSYEQYF. Written as DNA, the CDR3 is TGCAGCGTGAAGAAGGGGGGTTCCTACGAGCAGTACTTC.

This clonotype was counted ten times or more. The DNA of the CDR3 is TGTGCCAGCAGCGTAGTGGCTAGCGGGAACACAGATACGCAGTATTTT. The encoded protein is CASSVVASGNTDTQYF. The chain combines TRBV9 with TRBJ2-3; 9 bases match TRBD2. Germline V gene sequence: CDR1 SGDLS, CDR2 YYNGEE. Losses at the gene ends were 0 bases for V and 2 bases for J; bases not matched to a gene: 4. The CDR3 length is 16 residues.

This clonotype was observed many times. The chain is built from TRBV29-1 and TRBJ2-2; either TRBD1 or TRBD2 may supply D (5 bases each). Germline V gene sequence: CDR1 SQVTM, CDR2 ANQGSEA. Trimming took off 5 bases at V and 8 bases at J, with 18 bases between the two ends. CDR3 length: 14 residues. The CDR3 bases are TGCAGCGTTCCTAGAGGGACCGCGAAGGGGGAGCTGTTTTTT. Translation: CSVPRGTAKGELFF.

This clonotype was recorded at least ten times. The gene calls are TRBV28 and TRBJ2-2; no definite D call. Germline V lookup: CDR1 MDHEN, CDR2 SYDVKM. This CDR3 has 14 amino acids. Deletions cut 1 base from V and 6 bases from J, with 9 bases between. CDR3 amino acids: CASSLLRFSGELFF. In nucleotides, the CDR3 is TGTGCCAGCAGTTTATTGAGGTTCTCCGGGGAGCTGTTTTTT.

Only a few counts were recorded for this clonotype. This chain connects TRBV24-1 to TRBJ2-2; 11 bases map to TRBD2. This CDR3 comprises 18 residues. V shed 3 bases, J shed 1 base, and the junction held 6 bases outside the gene matches. CDR1 is KGHDR, CDR2 SFDVKD, per germline. CDR3 coding DNA: TGTGCCACCAGTGATCCGAGGACTAGCGGGCTGAACACCGGGGAGCTGTTTTTT. Translation: CATSDPRTSGLNTGELFF.

Ten or more counts support this clonotype. The J gene is TRBJ2-7, the V gene TRBV28; D remains ambiguous. This CDR3 comprises 11 residues. The V end lost 2 bases, the J end lost 4 bases, and 3 bases lay between the germline ends. Germline V gene data show CDR1 as MDHEN and CDR2 as SYDVKM. For the CDR3, the DNA is TGTGCCAGCAGTTTAGAATACGAGCAGTACTTC. It specifies CASSLEYEQYF.

This sequence joins TRBV7-2 and TRBJ2-1; TRBD2 might be the D (5 bases). Germline V gives CDR1 SGHTA, CDR2 FQGNSA. This CDR3 region has 13 residues. Trimming took 8 bases from V and 0 from J, leaving 8 bases between them. The CDR3 sequence is CASGRASYNEQFF. In nucleotides, the CDR3 is TGTGCCAGCGGGCGGGCCTCCTACAATGAGCAGTTCTTC.

The chain recombines TRBV27 with TRBJ2-2; 10 positions match TRBD2. The junction had 6 bases not matched to a gene; V was cut back by 9 bases and J by 2 bases. Germline CDR1 and CDR2: MNHEY and SMNVEV (reference sequence). CDR3 length: 15 amino acids. The CDR3 protein is CASTKLAGNTGELFF. CDR3 sequence (DNA): TGTGCCAGTACGAAACTAGCGGGAAACACCGGGGAGCTGTTTTTT.

This clonotype turned up a few times. V gene TRBV20-1 combines with J gene TRBJ2-7, with D perhaps given as TRBD1 or TRBD2 (5 bases each). The CDR3 spans 12 residues. V lost 7 bases and J 0 bases, leaving 10 bases between the germline ends. Germline CDR1 and CDR2: DFQATT and SNEGSKA (reference sequence). The CDR3 region is CSGDGDSYEQYF. Here the CDR3 DNA reads TGCAGTGGGGACGGGGACTCCTACGAGCAGTACTTC.

V and J are TRBV20-1 and TRBJ2-1; D ambiguous. This CDR3 region has 10 residues. CDR1 and CDR2 (germline): DFQATT, SNEGSKA (reference sequence). V lost 0 bases to trimming and J lost 10 bases, with 4 bases between them. The CDR3 DNA reads TGCAGTGCTAGAGAGTCAGAGCAGTTCTTC. Translating gives CSARESEQFF.

This clonotype was counted only a few times. This chain uses TRBV28 with TRBJ2-5, with D tentatively TRBD2 (5 bases). From germline, CDR1 is MDHEN and CDR2 SYDVKM. The CDR3 length is 13 residues. The V end was cut by 7 bases, the J end by 1 base, with 10 bases between. CDR3 in amino acids: CASTDYAQETQYF. DNA for the CDR3: TGTGCCAGCACCGACTATGCCCAAGAGACCCAGTACTTC.

V gene TRBV20-1 combines with J gene TRBJ2-7, with TRBD2 matching over 8 bases. The ends lost 5 bases at V and 9 bases at J; junction bases unmatched: 9. This CDR3 contains 12 residues. The V gene's germline CDR1 is DFQATT and CDR2 SNEGSKA (reference sequence). CDR3 loop: CSARLAGSGQYF. CDR3 nucleotides: TGCAGTGCTCGTCTAGCGGGTAGTGGGCAGTACTTC.

The chain combines TRBV20-1 with TRBJ2-5; 12 bases line up with TRBD2. Germline CDR1 and CDR2: DFQATT and SNEGSKA (reference sequence). V was clipped by 3 bases and J by 2 bases; unmatched bases: 4. The CDR3 totals 15 residues. CDR3 nucleotide sequence: TGCAGTGCTAGTCGACTAGCGGGGGCTCAAGAGACCCAGTACTTC. Its translation: CSASRLAGAQETQYF.

This chain connects TRBV24-1 to TRBJ2-7, with D hard to call. The CDR3 length is 13 residues. Trimming took 7 bases from V and 0 from J, leaving 9 bases between them. Germline lookup yields CDR1 KGHDR and CDR2 SFDVKD. The CDR3 region has the DNA TGTGCCACCAGGACACCTCACTCCTACGAGCAGTACTTC. Translation gives CATRTPHSYEQYF.

The chain couples TRBV4-3 to TRBJ2-2; 10 bases match TRBD2. This CDR3 comprises 16 residues. V dropped 2 bases and J dropped 4; count of bases not matched to a gene: 4. Germline CDR1 reads LGHNA; CDR2 reads YSLEER. CDR3 residues: CASSQPAGGGTGELFF. CDR3 coding DNA: TGCGCCAGCAGCCAACCAGCGGGAGGGGGCACCGGGGAGCTGTTTTTT.

The chain has TRBV4-2 and TRBJ2-7; no clear D gene. CDR1 is LGHNA, CDR2 YNFKEQ, per germline. V was clipped by 2 bases and J by 9 bases, with 20 bases between them. This CDR3 contains 15 residues. The CDR3 loop is CASSQFFVPRRGQYF. As DNA, the CDR3 is TGTGCCAGCAGCCAATTTTTTGTACCCCGAAGAGGGCAGTACTTC.

This chain uses TRBV5-1 with TRBJ2-3, with 7 nucleotides matching TRBD1. The CDR3 consists of 17 residues. Germline V gene sequence: CDR1 SGHRS, CDR2 YFSETQ. Unmatched junction bases numbered 11, after V lost 1 base and J lost 3 bases. The CDR3 reads CASSLSLTGVLTDTQYF. The CDR3, as DNA: TGCGCCAGCAGCTTGTCCCTAACAGGGGTCCTTACAGATACGCAGTATTTT. Together with reference TRBV5-1 and TRBJ2-3, the CDR3 gives the full variable domain: KAGVTQTPRYLIKTRGQQVTLSCSPISGHRSVSWYQQTPGQGLQFLFEYFSETQRNKGNFPGRFSGRQFSNSRSEMNVSTLELGDSALYLCASSLSLTGVLTDTQYFGPGTRLTVL.

The CDR3 spells CSAREVIAGGPQINIQYF. CDR3 DNA: TGCAGTGCTAGAGAAGTTATAGCGGGAGGGCCTCAGATAAACATTCAGTACTTC. The chain joins TRBV20-1 to TRBJ2-4, with 11 positions matching TRBD2. The ends lost 0 bases at V and 6 bases at J; junction bases unmatched: 13. Germline V gene sequence: CDR1 DFQATT, CDR2 SNEGSKA (reference sequence). There are 18 residues in the CDR3.

V is TRBV4-1 and J is TRBJ2-3; maybe TRBD2 (5 bases). Trimming took 2 bases from V and 1 from J, leaving 16 bases between them. Germline CDR1 MGHRA, CDR2 YSYEKL. CDR3 size: 17 residues. This CDR3 is CASSQSSSGLGTDTQYF. CDR3 DNA: TGCGCCAGCAGCCAATCATCTTCGGGGTTAGGCACAGATACGCAGTATTTT.

This chain joins TRBV28 and TRBJ2-7; D gene ambiguous. V was trimmed by 6 bases and J by 1 base, leaving 10 bases between them. This CDR3 comprises 13 residues. Looked up from germline, CDR1 is MDHEN and CDR2 is SYDVKM. DNA for the CDR3: TGTGCCAGCAGGCCTGATGTATCCTACGAGCAGTACTTC. It codes for CASRPDVSYEQYF.

This clonotype was counted at least ten times. V and J are TRBV7-9 and TRBJ1-1; unclear D gene. There are 11 residues in the CDR3. Germline-derived CDR1 and CDR2 are SEHNR and FQNEAQ (reference sequence). Trimming left V 4 bases short and J 7 bases short, with 7 bases between. The CDR3 nucleotides are TGTGCCAGCAGCTACACAGTTGAAGCTTTCTTT. Protein sequence: CASSYTVEAFF.

At least ten counts were recorded for this clonotype. The rearrangement links TRBV20-1 to TRBJ2-7; the match to TRBD1 covers 8 bases. The CDR3 length is 13 residues. The junction had 8 bases not matched to a gene; V was cut back by 3 bases and J by 7 bases. Per germline, CDR1 DFQATT and CDR2 SNEGSKA (reference sequence). The CDR3 loop is CSASGETGEEQYF. CDR3 in DNA: TGCAGTGCTAGCGGAGAGACAGGGGAAGAGCAGTACTTC.

This clonotype has only a few counts. V is TRBV2 and J is TRBJ2-5; the match to TRBD2 covers 9 bases. Germline V gene data show CDR1 as SNHLY and CDR2 as FYNNEI. J gave up 6 bases and V 6 bases, and 8 bases lay outside the gene matches. The CDR3 is 14 residues long. The CDR3 DNA follows: TGTGCCAGCAGCCTTAGCGGGAGTTCGAAGACCCAGTACTTC. Amino acid sequence: CASSLSGSSKTQYF.

The rearrangement joins TRBV20-1 to TRBJ2-3; 7 bases are shared with TRBD2. Unmatched junction bases numbered 13, after V lost 0 bases and J lost 7 bases. Germline lookup yields CDR1 DFQATT and CDR2 SNEGSKA (reference sequence). The CDR3 runs to 16 residues. The CDR3: CSARDLGLDGGNTQYF. CDR3 bases: TGCAGTGCTAGAGATCTCGGTCTCGACGGGGGGAATACGCAGTATTTT.

Ten or more counts support this clonotype. This sequence joins TRBV15 and TRBJ2-2; a possible D gene is TRBD2 (5 bases). V was clipped by 0 bases and J by 5 bases, with 7 bases between them. The CDR3 has 14 residues. Germline CDR1 is LNHNV and CDR2 is YYDKDF (reference sequence). CDR3 sequence reads: CATSRDRDTGELFF. DNA for the CDR3: TGTGCCACCAGCAGAGATCGGGATACCGGGGAGCTGTTTTTT. The full variable domain, in which reference TRBV15 and TRBJ2-2 provide the parts outside the CDR3, is DAMVIQNPRYQVTQFGKPVTLSCSQTLNHNVMYWYQQKSSQAPKLLFHYYDKDFNNEADTPDNFQSRRPNTSFCFLDIRSPGLGDTAMYLCATSRDRDTGELFFGEGSRLTVL.